This record concerns one T cell receptor beta chain sequence. Its antigen is undetermined. The entry originates in a study of cytomegalovirus exposure and HLA in healthy donors. About the research overall: Of over 350 genotyped donors, more than 75% grouped in the Caucasian-associated ancestry cluster.

Study findings and constraints: In vitro work confirmed that a few CMV-associated chains recognize CMV antigens. The study labeled about 160 TCR beta chains cytomegalovirus-associated.

There are 14 residues in the CDR3. The germline CDR1 and CDR2 sequences are MNHNY and SVGAGI (reference sequence). The V segment lost 6 bases and the J segment 3 bases; nucleotides outside the gene matches: 6. PCR primers comprised 60 Vbeta and 13 Jbeta primers. Libraries were prepared by immunoSEQ multiplex PCR; TCRdb keeps only in-frame clonotypes and omits some of them. The profile shows 93,000 or so clones, around three quarters of them singletons. The receptor was derived from a man between 50 and 59 years old in good health and CMV-seropositive. The chain joins TRBV6-6 to TRBJ2-7; 9 bases are shared with TRBD1. Sequenced sample: PBMCs. The CDR3: CASSIPGQGYEQYF. The CDR3 nucleotides are TGTGCCAGCAGCATACCGGGACAGGGCTACGAGCAGTACTTC.